Reported below is one T cell receptor (beta chain). V was clipped by 0 bases and J by 0 bases, with 10 bases between them. Per germline, CDR1 SGDLS and CDR2 YYNGEE. This CDR3 has 16 amino acids. This specimen belongs to a study of shared clonotypes between healthy human individuals. The split of CD4+ cells yielded CD45RA+ naive and CD45RA-negative memory subsets. The protocol was immunoSEQ multiplex PCR, while the TCRdb copy is restricted to in-frame clones and leaves out a portion. Of some 1 million clones in the sample, 65% to 75% were seen once. This TCR came from a man aged 18-30 years in good health. The chain carries TRBV9 and TRBJ2-1; no clear D gene. The material sequenced was memory CD4+ T cells sorted from blood. The subset denotes: CD45RA-negative fraction. This CDR3 is CASSVGAANSYNEQFF. DNA for the CDR3: TGTGCCAGCAGCGTAGGTGCAGCGAACTCCTACAATGAGCAGTTCTTC.